This TCR beta chain was recorded in a study of PD-1 blockade in classical Hodgkin lymphoma. On this clone: Antigen: not known.

The protocol was immunoSEQ multiplex PCR, while the TCRdb copy is restricted to in-frame clones and leaves out a portion. The table has 43,000 or so clones, 88% seen once. General study results and limits: Newly diagnosed patients were reported to exhibit reduced baseline TCR diversity relative to healthy donors.

Relapse after autologous stem cell transplantation occurred in every patient, and brentuximab vedotin exposure varied. The trim removed 5 bases at V and 5 bases at J, leaving 5 bases unmatched. The CDR3 sequence is 14 residues long. The germline CDR1 and CDR2 sequences are MNHEY and SVGAGI. The chain is built from TRBV6-5 and TRBJ1-4; 7 nucleotides match TRBD1. The clonotype comes from a human donor with classical Hodgkin lymphoma. The starting material was peripheral blood mononuclear cells (PBMCs), obtained at baseline. Here the CDR3 reads CASSQQGINEKLFF. The CDR3 nucleotides are TGTGCCAGCAGTCAACAGGGGATAAATGAAAAACTGTTTTTT.